These 3 T cell receptor beta chains were sequenced from one sample in a study of cytotoxic CD8 clonotypes in ibrutinib-treated CLL. The repertoire was sequenced with immunoSEQ multiplex PCR; TCRdb's copy has only in-frame clones and lacks some. The repertoire consists of approximately 200,000 clones, with 72% occurring once and the leading ten covering around 15%. The input for sequencing was PBMCs, taken after 24 months of ibrutinib treatment. The receptors come from a human donor with chronic lymphocytic leukemia.

The V and J genes are TRBV15 and TRBJ2-7; D unclear. Germline V gene data show CDR1 as LNHNV and CDR2 as YYDKDF (reference sequence). Trimming left V 8 bases short and J 3 bases short, with 14 bases between. CDR3 length: 13 residues. The CDR3 is CATGLGLGYEQYF. In DNA form, the CDR3 reads TGTGCCACCGGTCTCGGGCTCGGCTACGAGCAGTACTTC.

The genes are TRBV4-3 and TRBJ1-2; the match to TRBD1 covers 7 bases. J gave up 7 bases and V 1 base, and 9 bases lay outside the gene matches. Germline V CDR1 and CDR2: LGHNA, YSLEER. The CDR3 loop spans 15 amino acids. The chain's CDR3 is CASSQGQGVVSGYTF. The CDR3 DNA reads as TGCGCCAGCAGCCAAGGTCAGGGGGTGGTGAGTGGCTACACCTTC.

The chain has TRBV4-3 and TRBJ2-1, with TRBD1 matching over 9 bases. There are 14 residues in the CDR3. Germline-derived CDR1 and CDR2 are LGHNA and YSLEER. V shed 3 bases and J 7 bases; nucleotides not matched to a gene: 4. This CDR3 reads CASSQNRGLNEQFF. CDR3 coding DNA: TGCGCCAGCAGCCAGAACAGGGGGCTTAATGAGCAGTTCTTC.